This T cell receptor beta chain is drawn from a study of blood T cell repertoires in COVID-19. On the study more broadly: There were acute and convalescent COVID-19 samples, and they came from the United States, Italy and Spain.

Original processing notes: Reference gene primer amplification gave nucleated cell count estimates. Sequencing used immunoSEQ multiplex PCR; TCRdb keeps in-frame clones, though not all of them. V, J and clone size are those of that table, while D and trimming were read from the DNA. The table shows roughly 290,000 clones, with 80% to 90% occurring only once. Participant reports of clinical history set cohort assignment. Recovered Cohort 3 donors showed two negative PCRs, clearance, or symptom resolution. This receptor was obtained from a woman aged 25 to 39 who had recovered from COVID-19. Sequencing input: PBMCs or T cells enriched from blood (not recorded which).

CDR3 protein: CASSPRIAGYTDTQYF. The CDR3 DNA follows: TGTGCCAGCAGTCCCCGGATAGCGGGATACACAGATACGCAGTATTTT. The gene calls are TRBV27 and TRBJ2-3, with 8 bases matching TRBD2. Germline-derived CDR1 and CDR2 are MNHEY and SMNVEV (reference sequence). This CDR3 has 16 amino acids. Trimming at V came to 5 bases and at J to 2 bases, leaving 9 bases not matched to a gene.